This TCR beta chain was sequenced in a study of spatial heterogeneity in lung cancer. TCRdb redid the calling of the 5' RACE reads with MiXCR, one entry per CDR3 protein. Of roughly 14,000 distinct CDR3 sequences listed, 6.3% are singletons. In this sample, this clonotype is medium-sized. The CDR3 is 14 amino acids. V dropped 3 bases and J dropped 1; count of bases not matched to a gene: 0. CDR1 KGHSH and CDR2 LQKENI come from the germline V gene. The time point was: blood at routine non-recurrence follow-up after resection. V gene TRBV18 combines with J gene TRBJ2-7, with TRBD1 matching 10 bases. The material sequenced was PBMCs, taken at follow-up. This clonotype was sampled from a male donor with early-stage non-small cell lung cancer. The CDR3 sequence: CASSPDRGSYEQYF. The CDR3 nucleotides are TGTGCCAGCTCACCGGACAGGGGGTCCTACGAGCAGTACTTC.